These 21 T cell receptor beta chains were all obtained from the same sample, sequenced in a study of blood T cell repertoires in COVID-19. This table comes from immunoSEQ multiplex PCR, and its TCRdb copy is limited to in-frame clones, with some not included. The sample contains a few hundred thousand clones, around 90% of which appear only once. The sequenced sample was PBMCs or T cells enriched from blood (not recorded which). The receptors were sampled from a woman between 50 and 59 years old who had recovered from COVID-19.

The CDR3 region is CASSLAGQEETQYF. The CDR3 region has the DNA TGCGCCAGCAGCTTGGCCGGACAGGAAGAGACCCAGTACTTC. This chain uses TRBV5-1 with TRBJ2-5, with TRBD1 matching 7 bases. This CDR3 is built from 14 residues. Germline trimming cut 0 bases from V and 3 bases from J; bases unmatched to any gene: 2. Germline-derived CDR1 and CDR2 are SGHRS and YFSETQ.

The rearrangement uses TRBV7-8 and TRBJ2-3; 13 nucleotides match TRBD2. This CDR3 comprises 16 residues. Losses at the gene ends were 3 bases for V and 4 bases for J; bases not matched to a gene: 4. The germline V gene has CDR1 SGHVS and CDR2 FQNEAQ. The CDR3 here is CASSFRTSGSADTQYF. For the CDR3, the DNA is TGTGCCAGCAGCTTCCGGACTAGCGGGAGTGCAGATACGCAGTATTTT.

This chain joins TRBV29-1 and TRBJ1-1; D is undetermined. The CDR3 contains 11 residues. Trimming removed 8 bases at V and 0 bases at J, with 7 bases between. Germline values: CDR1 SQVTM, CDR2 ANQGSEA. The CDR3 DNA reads TGCAGCAGCGAGGTGAACACTGAAGCTTTCTTT. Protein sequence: CSSEVNTEAFF. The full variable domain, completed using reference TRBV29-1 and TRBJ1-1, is SAVISQKPSRDICQRGTSLTIQCQVDSQVTMMFWYRQQPGQSLTLIATANQGSEATYESGFVIDKFPISRPNLTFSTLTVSNMSPEDSSIYLCSSEVNTEAFFGQGTRLTVV.

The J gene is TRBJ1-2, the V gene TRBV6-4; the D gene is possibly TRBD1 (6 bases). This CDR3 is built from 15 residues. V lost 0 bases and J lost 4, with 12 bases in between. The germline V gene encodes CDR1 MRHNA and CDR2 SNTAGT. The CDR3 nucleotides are TGTGCCAGCAGTGACTCGCAGGGGTCGGGCTATGGCTACACCTTC. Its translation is CASSDSQGSGYGYTF.

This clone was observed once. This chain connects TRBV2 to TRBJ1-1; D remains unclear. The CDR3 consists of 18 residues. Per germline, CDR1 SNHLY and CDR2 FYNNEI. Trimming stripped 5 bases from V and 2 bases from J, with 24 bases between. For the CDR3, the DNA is TGTGCCAGCAGTAAATACAAGGGAGTGGGTGGTATCAACACTGAAGCTTTCTTT. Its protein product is CASSKYKGVGGINTEAFF.

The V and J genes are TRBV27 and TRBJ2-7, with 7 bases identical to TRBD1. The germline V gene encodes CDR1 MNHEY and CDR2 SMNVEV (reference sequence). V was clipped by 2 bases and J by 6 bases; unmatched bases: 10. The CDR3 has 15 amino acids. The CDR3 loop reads CASSLTGQAQGEQYF. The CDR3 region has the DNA TGTGCCAGCAGTTTAACAGGACAGGCCCAGGGCGAGCAGTACTTC.

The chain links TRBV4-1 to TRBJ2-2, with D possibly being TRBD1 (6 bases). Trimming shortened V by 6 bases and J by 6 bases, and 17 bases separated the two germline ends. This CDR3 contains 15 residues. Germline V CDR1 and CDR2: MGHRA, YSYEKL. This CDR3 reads CASRGNRVGSGELFF. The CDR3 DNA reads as TGCGCCAGCAGGGGTAACAGGGTGGGGTCCGGGGAGCTGTTTTTT.

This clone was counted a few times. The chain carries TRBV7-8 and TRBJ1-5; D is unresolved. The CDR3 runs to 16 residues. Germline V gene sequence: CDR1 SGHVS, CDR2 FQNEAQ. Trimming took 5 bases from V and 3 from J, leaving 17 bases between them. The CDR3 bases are TGTGCCAGCAGCGACACATACTGGAATCCCAATCAGCCCCAGCATTTT. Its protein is CASSDTYWNPNQPQHF.

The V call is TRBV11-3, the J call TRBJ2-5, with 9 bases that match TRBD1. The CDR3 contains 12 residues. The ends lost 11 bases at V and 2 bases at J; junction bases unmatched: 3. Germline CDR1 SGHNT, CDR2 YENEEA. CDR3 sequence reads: CASGQGQETQYF. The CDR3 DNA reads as TGTGCCTCGGGACAGGGACAAGAGACCCAGTACTTC.

CDR3 region: CASSPDRDAGYTF. In nucleotides, the CDR3 is TGTGCCAGCAGCCCTGACAGGGATGCGGGCTACACCTTC. The chain uses TRBV3-1 (or the pseudogene TRBV3-2) and TRBJ1-2; 7 nucleotides line up with TRBD1. Germline values: CDR1 LGHDT, CDR2 YNNKEL (reference sequence). V was clipped by 4 bases and J by 8 bases; unmatched bases: 7. The CDR3 covers 13 residues.

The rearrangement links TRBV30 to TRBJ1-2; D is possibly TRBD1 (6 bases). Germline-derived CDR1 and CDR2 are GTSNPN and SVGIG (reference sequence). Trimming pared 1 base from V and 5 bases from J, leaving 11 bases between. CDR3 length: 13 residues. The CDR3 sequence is CAWSAGGEYGYTF. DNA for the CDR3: TGTGCCTGGAGTGCGGGGGGCGAGTATGGCTACACCTTC. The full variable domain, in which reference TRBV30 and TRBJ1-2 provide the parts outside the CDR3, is SQTIHQWPATLVQPVGSPLSLECTVEGTSNPNLYWYRQAAGRGLQLLFYSVGIGQISSEVPQNLSASRPQDRQFILSSKKLLLSDSGFYLCAWSAGGEYGYTFGSGTRLTVV.

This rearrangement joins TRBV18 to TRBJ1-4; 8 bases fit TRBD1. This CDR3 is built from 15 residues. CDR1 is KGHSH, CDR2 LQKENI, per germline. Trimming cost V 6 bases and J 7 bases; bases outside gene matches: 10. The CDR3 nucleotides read TGTGCCAGCTCGAAACTACAGGGGGAGAGTGAAAAACTGTTTTTT. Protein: CASSKLQGESEKLFF. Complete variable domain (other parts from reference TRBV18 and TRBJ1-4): NAGVMQNPRHLVRRRGQEARLRCSPMKGHSHVYWYRQLPEEGLKFMVYLQKENIIDESGMPKERFSAEFPKEGPSILRIQQVVRGDSAAYFCASSKLQGESEKLFFGSGTQLSVL.

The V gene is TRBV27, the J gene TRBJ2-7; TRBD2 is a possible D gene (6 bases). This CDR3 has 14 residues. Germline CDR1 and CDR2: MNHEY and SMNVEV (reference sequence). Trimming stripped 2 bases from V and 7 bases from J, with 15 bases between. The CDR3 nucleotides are TGTGCCAGCAGTTTAGCGGGACCTCTGGGGGAGCAGTACTTC. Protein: CASSLAGPLGEQYF.

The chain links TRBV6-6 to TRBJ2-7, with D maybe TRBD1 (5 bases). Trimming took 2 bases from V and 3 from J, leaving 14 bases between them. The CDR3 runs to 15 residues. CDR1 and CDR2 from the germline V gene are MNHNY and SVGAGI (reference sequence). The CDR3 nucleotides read TGTGCCAGCAGTTACGGGGCCCCGGAATTCTACGAGCAGTACTTC. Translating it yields CASSYGAPEFYEQYF.

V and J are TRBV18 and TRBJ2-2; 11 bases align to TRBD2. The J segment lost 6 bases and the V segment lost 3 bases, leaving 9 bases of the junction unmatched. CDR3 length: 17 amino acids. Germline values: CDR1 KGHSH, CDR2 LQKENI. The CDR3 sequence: CASSPKTSGSTPGELFF. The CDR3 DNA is TGTGCCAGCTCACCTAAAACTAGCGGGAGTACCCCCGGGGAGCTGTTTTTT.

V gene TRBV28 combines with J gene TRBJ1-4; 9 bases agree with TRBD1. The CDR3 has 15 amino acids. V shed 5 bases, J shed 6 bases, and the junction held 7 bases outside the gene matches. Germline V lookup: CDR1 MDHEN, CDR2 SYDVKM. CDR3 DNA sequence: TGTGCCAGCAGTCTAGGGACAGGGCGGGATGAAAAACTGTTTTTT. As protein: CASSLGTGRDEKLFF.

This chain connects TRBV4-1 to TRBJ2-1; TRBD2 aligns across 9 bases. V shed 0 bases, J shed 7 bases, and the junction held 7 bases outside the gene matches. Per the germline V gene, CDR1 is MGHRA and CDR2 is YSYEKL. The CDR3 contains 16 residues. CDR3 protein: CASSQDLAGTLNEQFF. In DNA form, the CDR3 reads TGCGCCAGCAGCCAAGATCTAGCGGGGACCTTGAATGAGCAGTTCTTC.

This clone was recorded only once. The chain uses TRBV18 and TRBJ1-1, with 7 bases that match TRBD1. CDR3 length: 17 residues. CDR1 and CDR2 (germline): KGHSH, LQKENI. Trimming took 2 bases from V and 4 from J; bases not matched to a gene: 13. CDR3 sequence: CASSPRGSEGGFTEAFF. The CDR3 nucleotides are TGTGCCAGCTCACCAAGAGGGTCTGAAGGGGGCTTCACTGAAGCTTTCTTT.

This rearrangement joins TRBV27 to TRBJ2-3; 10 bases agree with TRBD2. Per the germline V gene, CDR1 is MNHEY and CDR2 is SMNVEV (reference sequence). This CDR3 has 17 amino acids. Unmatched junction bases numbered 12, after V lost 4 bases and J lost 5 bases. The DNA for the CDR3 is TGTGCCAGCAGTTCGGTCTCTCTAGCGGGGGTTCAAGATACGCAGTATTTT. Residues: CASSSVSLAGVQDTQYF.

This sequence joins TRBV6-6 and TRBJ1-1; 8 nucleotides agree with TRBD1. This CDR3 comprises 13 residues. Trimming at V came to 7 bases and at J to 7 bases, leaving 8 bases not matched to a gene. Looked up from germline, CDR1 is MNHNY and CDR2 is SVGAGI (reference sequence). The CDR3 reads CASTRTGKGEAFF. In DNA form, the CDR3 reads TGTGCCAGCACCAGGACAGGGAAGGGTGAAGCTTTCTTT.

The CDR3 spells CASSVEGQRHEQYF. The CDR3 nucleotides read TGTGCCAGCAGCGTAGAGGGACAAAGGCACGAGCAGTACTTC. The V gene is TRBV9, the J gene TRBJ2-7; perhaps TRBD1 as D (6 bases). V was cut by 0 bases and J by 5 bases, with 12 bases left in between. Per germline, CDR1 SGDLS and CDR2 YYNGEE. The CDR3 has 14 amino acids.